This T cell receptor (beta chain) was sequenced in a study of T cell repertoires in cytomegalovirus infection. Overall study context: Shared public TCR beta signatures pointed to both CMV infection and a matching HLA type. Study-level results: Clonotypes of TCR beta that were HLA-C-restricted and CMV-specific dominated the ex vivo response. Cumulated frequencies of public TCR beta families served to identify carriers of CMV plus the relevant HLA.

Via MiXCR, TCRdb re-called the reads, giving one row per CDR3 protein. The repertoire holds about 150,000 distinct CDR3 sequences, with 20% to 25% as singletons. This clonotype was observed a handful of times. The target antigen is unknown. The TCR comes from a human donor in good health (CMV status not recorded). Some clones in this sample may be carry-over from other donors' samples. The sequenced material came from PBMCs.

In DNA, the CDR3 is TGTGCCAGCAGCGTAGGTACAACAGGGCTCTACGAGCAGTACTTC. Its protein is CASSVGTTGLYEQYF. The V gene is TRBV9, the J gene TRBJ2-7, with D perhaps TRBD1 (6 bases). CDR3 length: 15 amino acids. The ends were cut back, 0 bases at V and 3 bases at J, with 13 bases in the middle. Germline-derived CDR1 and CDR2 are SGDLS and YYNGEE. The complete variable domain, with remaining parts taken from reference TRBV9 and TRBJ2-7, reads DSGVTQTPKHLITATGQRVTLRCSPRSGDLSVYWYQQSLDQGLQFLIQYYNGEERAKGNILERFSAQQFPDLHSELNLSSLELGDSALYFCASSVGTTGLYEQYFGPGTRLTVT.